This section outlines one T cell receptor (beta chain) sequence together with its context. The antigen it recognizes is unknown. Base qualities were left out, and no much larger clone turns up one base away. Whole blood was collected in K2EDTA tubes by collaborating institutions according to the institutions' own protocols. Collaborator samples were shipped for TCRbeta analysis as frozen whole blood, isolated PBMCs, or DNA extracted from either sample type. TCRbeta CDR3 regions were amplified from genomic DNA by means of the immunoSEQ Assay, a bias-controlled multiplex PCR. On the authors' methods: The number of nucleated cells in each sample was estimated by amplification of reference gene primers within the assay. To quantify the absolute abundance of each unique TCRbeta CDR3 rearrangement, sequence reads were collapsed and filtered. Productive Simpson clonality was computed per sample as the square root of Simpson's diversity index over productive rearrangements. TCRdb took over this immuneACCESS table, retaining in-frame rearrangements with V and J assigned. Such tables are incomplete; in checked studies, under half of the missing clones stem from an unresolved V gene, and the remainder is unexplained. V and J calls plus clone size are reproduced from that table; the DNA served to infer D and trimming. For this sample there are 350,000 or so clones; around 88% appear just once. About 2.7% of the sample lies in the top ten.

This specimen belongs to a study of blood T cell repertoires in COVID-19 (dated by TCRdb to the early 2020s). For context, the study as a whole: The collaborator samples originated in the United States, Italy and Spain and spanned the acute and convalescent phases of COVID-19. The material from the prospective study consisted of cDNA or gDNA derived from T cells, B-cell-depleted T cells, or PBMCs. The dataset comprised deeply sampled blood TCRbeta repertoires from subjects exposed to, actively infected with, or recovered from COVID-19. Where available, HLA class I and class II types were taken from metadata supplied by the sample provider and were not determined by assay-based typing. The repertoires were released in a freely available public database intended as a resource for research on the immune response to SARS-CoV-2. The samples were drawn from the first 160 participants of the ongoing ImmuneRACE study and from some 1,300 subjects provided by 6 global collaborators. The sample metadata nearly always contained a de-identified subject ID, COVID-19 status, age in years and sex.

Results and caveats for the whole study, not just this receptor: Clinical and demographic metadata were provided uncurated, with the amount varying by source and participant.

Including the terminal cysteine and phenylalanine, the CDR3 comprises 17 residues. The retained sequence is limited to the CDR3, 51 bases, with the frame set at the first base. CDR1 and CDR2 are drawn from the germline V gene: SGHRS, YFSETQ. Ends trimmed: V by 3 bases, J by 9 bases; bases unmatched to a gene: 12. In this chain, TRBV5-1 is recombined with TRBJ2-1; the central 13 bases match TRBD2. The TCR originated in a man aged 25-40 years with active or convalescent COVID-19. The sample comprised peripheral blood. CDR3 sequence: CASSSSTSGGASSEQFF. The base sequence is TGCGCCAGCAGCTCGTCAACTAGCGGGGGGGCCTCGAGTGAGCAGTTCTTC. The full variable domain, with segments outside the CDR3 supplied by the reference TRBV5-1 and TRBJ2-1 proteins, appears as KAGVTQTPRYLIKTRGQQVTLSCSPISGHRSVSWYQQTPGQGLQFLFEYFSETQRNKGNFPGRFSGRQFSNSRSEMNVSTLELGDSALYLCASSSSTSGGASSEQFFGPGTRLTVL.